Presented here are 14 T cell receptor beta chains from one specimen sequenced in a study of shared clonotypes between healthy human individuals. TCRdb's table, derived via immunoSEQ multiplex PCR, lists solely in-frame clones and lacks some. The sample lists more than 2 million clones; about 94% were seen once. CD8 cells classed as naive were CD45RO-negative and positively selected for CCR7, excluding terminally differentiated effector memory CD45RA+ cells. Sequenced sample: naive CD8+ T cells sorted from blood. The receptors were sampled from a man between 18 and 29 years old in good health.

This chain uses TRBV5-4 with TRBJ2-7, with 14 positions matching TRBD2. V was pared by 4 bases and J by 0 bases, with 3 bases of the junction left unmatched. The CDR3 sequence is 16 residues long. CDR1 and CDR2 from the germline V gene are SGHNT and YYREEE (reference sequence). CDR3 sequence (DNA): TGTGCCAGCAGCGCAGGGACTAGCGGGAGCTCCTACGAGCAGTACTTC. Translation gives CASSAGTSGSSYEQYF. The full variable domain, its missing parts supplied by reference TRBV5-4 and TRBJ2-7, is ETGVTQSPTHLIKTRGQQVTLRCSSQSGHNTVSWYQQALGQGPQFIFQYYREEENGRGNFPPRFSGLQFPNYSSELNVNALELDDSALYLCASSAGTSGSSYEQYFGPGTRLTVT.

The chain employs TRBV2 and TRBJ1-2, with a weak D call TRBD1 (5 bases). CDR3 length: 14 residues. V dropped 6 bases and J dropped 8 bases, with 19 bases sitting between them. Germline V gene data show CDR1 as SNHLY and CDR2 as FYNNEI. The CDR3 DNA sequence: TGTGCCAGCAGGTGGGGACGAACCCGAGACGGCTACACCTTC. This gives the protein CASRWGRTRDGYTF.

The rearrangement joins TRBV6-6 to TRBJ1-2; the D gene is possibly TRBD1 (6 bases). This CDR3 contains 15 residues. Trimming stripped 2 bases from V and 10 bases from J, with 20 bases between. Germline values: CDR1 MNHNY, CDR2 SVGAGI (reference sequence). The CDR3 DNA is TGTGCCAGCAGTTACCCGGAGGACAGTCAGTTGGTCTACACCTTC. The encoded protein is CASSYPEDSQLVYTF.

The chain employs TRBV9 and TRBJ1-5; TRBD1 agrees at 8 bases. Trimming cost V 4 bases and J 0 bases; bases outside gene matches: 12. The CDR3 totals 18 residues. Germline V CDR1 and CDR2: SGDLS, YYNGEE. The CDR3 bases are TGTGCCAGCAGCTATTCAGACAGGGGAGGATATAGCAATCAGCCCCAGCATTTT. Translated, it gives CASSYSDRGGYSNQPQHF. The variable domain in full, completed from reference TRBV9 and TRBJ1-5, reads DSGVTQTPKHLITATGQRVTLRCSPRSGDLSVYWYQQSLDQGLQFLIQYYNGEERAKGNILERFSAQQFPDLHSELNLSSLELGDSALYFCASSYSDRGGYSNQPQHFGDGTRLSIL.

V and J are TRBV5-6 and TRBJ1-1; D unresolved. V was clipped by 5 bases and J by 6 bases, with 8 bases between them. The CDR3 is 11 residues long. Germline V gene lookup returns CDR1 SGHDT and CDR2 YYEEEE. Written as DNA, the CDR3 is TGTGCCAGCAGGGCGAGGTCTGAAGCTTTCTTT. Protein product: CASRARSEAFF.

This chain uses TRBV19 with TRBJ1-6, with D tentatively TRBD1 (5 bases). The CDR3 loop spans 14 amino acids. Looked up from germline, CDR1 is LNHDA and CDR2 is SQIVND (reference sequence). Deletions cut 5 bases from V and 8 bases from J, with 13 bases between. The CDR3: CASSPGTYDSPLHF. CDR3 bases: TGTGCCAGTAGTCCAGGGACGTATGATTCACCCCTCCACTTT. Full variable domain (outside the CDR3, taken from reference TRBV19 and TRBJ1-6): DGGITQSPKYLFRKEGQNVTLSCEQNLNHDAMYWYRQDPGQGLRLIYYSQIVNDFQKGDIAEGYSVSREKKESFPLTVTSAQKNPTAFYLCASSPGTYDSPLHFGNGTRLTVT.

V gene TRBV10-1 combines with J gene TRBJ2-1, with 14 bases fitting TRBD2. The CDR3 has 16 amino acids. The germline CDR1 and CDR2 sequences are WNHNN and SYGVQD (reference sequence). Germline trimming cut 6 bases from V and 0 bases from J; bases unmatched to any gene: 1. This CDR3 is CASSGLAGGSYNEQFF. In nucleotides, the CDR3 is TGCGCCAGCAGCGGACTAGCGGGGGGCTCCTACAATGAGCAGTTCTTC.

This clone was picked up a small number of times. This CDR3 is also generated by other DNA sequences in the sample. The chain is built from TRBV7-9 and TRBJ1-1; D ambiguous. Trimming stripped 1 base from V and 1 base from J, with 7 bases between. The CDR3 extends over 14 amino acids. The germline gives CDR1 SEHNR, CDR2 FQNEAQ (reference sequence). The DNA of the CDR3 is TGTGCCAGCAGCTTAGGAGGGTCGAACACTGAAGCTTTCTTT. Its protein product is CASSLGGSNTEAFF.

This chain joins TRBV7-9 and TRBJ2-1, with 7 bases identical to TRBD2. V was clipped by 4 bases and J by 3 bases; unmatched bases: 9. The germline gives CDR1 SEHNR, CDR2 FQNEAQ (reference sequence). The CDR3 has 16 residues. CDR3 sequence reads: CASSSTAPSGYNEQFF. CDR3 coding DNA: TGTGCCAGCAGCTCTACGGCACCTAGCGGCTACAATGAGCAGTTCTTC.

The chain couples TRBV11-2 to TRBJ2-2; maybe TRBD2 (6 bases). This CDR3 region has 16 residues. The V gene's germline CDR1 is SGHAT and CDR2 FQNNGV. The V end was cut by 1 base, the J end by 2 bases, with 11 bases between. CDR3 amino acids: CASSLVTGLNTGELFF. In DNA form, the CDR3 reads TGTGCCAGCAGCTTAGTGACGGGACTCAACACCGGGGAGCTGTTTTTT.

The V and J genes are TRBV7-9 and TRBJ1-1; D uncertain. V lost 2 bases and J lost 3, with 13 bases in between. Germline loops: CDR1 SEHNR, CDR2 FQNEAQ (reference sequence). The CDR3 length is 15 residues. CDR3 nucleotides: TGTGCCAGCAGCTTATTCGGGGTTTCGGACACTGAAGCTTTCTTT. Translation: CASSLFGVSDTEAFF.

Concerning this clone: At the DNA level, this CDR3 is encoded by other sequences in the same sample as well. The CDR3 coding sequence is TGTGCCAGCAGCGTAGGGGAAACATACGAGCAGTACTTC. It translates to CASSVGETYEQYF. The genes are TRBV9 and TRBJ2-7; D not certain. V was shortened by 0 bases and J by 4 bases, with 8 bases between the two germline ends. Germline CDR1 reads SGDLS; CDR2 reads YYNGEE. CDR3 length: 13 amino acids.

A single count supports this clone. This chain joins TRBV30 and TRBJ2-7; 7 bases align to TRBD1. The CDR3 runs to 12 residues. The germline gives CDR1 GTSNPN, CDR2 SVGIG (reference sequence). V was pared by 0 bases and J by 7 bases, with 3 bases of the junction left unmatched. The CDR3 loop reads CAWSVTRGEQYF. The CDR3 DNA follows: TGTGCCTGGAGTGTAACCAGGGGGGAGCAGTACTTC.

This clone has a single count. The CDR3, as DNA: TGTGCCAGCAGCAAAACAGGAGCCACTAATGAAAAACTGTTTTTT. Translating gives CASSKTGATNEKLFF. The chain carries TRBV11-1 and TRBJ1-4; D is possibly TRBD1 (5 bases). The CDR3 is 15 residues long. Germline-derived CDR1 and CDR2 are SGHAT and FQDESV (reference sequence). The V end was cut by 5 bases, the J end by 2 bases, with 12 bases between.